These 12 T cell receptor beta chains came from one sample sequenced in a study of identical twins. TCRdb ran MiXCR on the 5' RACE reads and lists one entry per CDR3 protein. The table records approximately 260,000 distinct CDR3 sequences, roughly 8% of them present only once. The same data also contributed to another study, on yellow fever vaccine responses in identical twins.

The sequenced sample was CD8+ T cells sorted from blood. Receptors originate from a young woman in good health.

The table lists this clonotype with many counts. The chain combines TRBV4-1 with TRBJ1-2; D remains unclear. Germline CDR1 and CDR2: MGHRA and YSYEKL. Deletions cut 1 base from V and 6 bases from J, with 12 bases between. The CDR3 contains 14 residues. CDR3 residues: CASSQALGFNGYTF. For the CDR3, the DNA is TGCGCCAGCAGCCAAGCCCTGGGTTTTAATGGCTACACCTTC.

This clonotype appeared a few times. This chain connects TRBV12-3 or TRBV12-4 to TRBJ2-1; the D is unclear. CDR3 size: 14 residues. The V and J ends lost 1 base and 5 bases respectively, with 9 bases between them. The DNA for the CDR3 is TGTGCCAGCAGTTTAGGACCCCTTGACAATGAGCAGTTCTTC. It translates to CASSLGPLDNEQFF.

This chain joins TRBV5-6 and TRBJ1-1; possibly TRBD1 for D (5 bases). The V end was cut by 0 bases, the J end by 4 bases, with 19 bases between. Germline CDR1 SGHDT, CDR2 YYEEEE. The CDR3 has 17 amino acids. CDR3 amino acids: CASSLEGRDGTSTEAFF. CDR3 in DNA: TGTGCCAGCAGCTTGGAGGGCAGGGATGGGACGAGCACTGAAGCTTTCTTT.

This clonotype has only a few counts. CDR3 DNA sequence: TGTGCCATCAGTGCATATGTGGGTTCGGGGGAGACCCAGTACTTC. This encodes CAISAYVGSGETQYF. The chain is built from TRBV10-3 and TRBJ2-5, with D perhaps TRBD2 (5 bases). Trimming stripped 4 bases from V and 5 bases from J, with 17 bases between. The CDR3 runs to 15 residues. The V gene's germline CDR1 is ENHRY and CDR2 SYGVKD.

This chain connects TRBV27 to TRBJ1-1, with D possibly TRBD1 on 5 matching bases. The CDR3 runs to 15 residues. The germline CDR1 and CDR2 sequences are MNHEY and SMNVEV (reference sequence). V lost 1 base and J lost 1, with 10 bases in between. The CDR3 is CASSLFGGSNTEAFF. As DNA, the CDR3 is TGTGCCAGCAGTTTATTCGGGGGGTCGAACACTGAAGCTTTCTTT.

The V gene is TRBV28, the J gene TRBJ1-1, with TRBD1 as a possible D gene (6 bases). Germline V gene data show CDR1 as MDHEN and CDR2 as SYDVKM. Trimming pared 6 bases from V and 7 bases from J, leaving 18 bases between. CDR3 length: 14 amino acids. The CDR3 DNA reads TGTGCCAGCAGAATCCCGTGGGGGGCATATGAAGCTTTCTTT. The encoded protein is CASRIPWGAYEAFF. The full variable domain, completed using reference TRBV28 and TRBJ1-1, is DVKVTQSSRYLVKRTGEKVFLECVQDMDHENMFWYRQDPGLGLRLIYFSYDVKMKEKGDIPEGYSVSREKKERFSLILESASTNQTSMYLCASRIPWGAYEAFFGQGTRLTVV.

This clonotype occurred a few times. The CDR3 sequence is CASSLGRGVRTGELFF. The CDR3 DNA reads as TGTGCCAGCAGCTTAGGCAGGGGCGTGAGGACCGGGGAGCTGTTTTTT. V is TRBV7-9 and J is TRBJ2-2; a possible D gene is TRBD1 (6 bases). V was pared by 1 base and J by 5 bases, with 14 bases between. The CDR3 is 16 residues long. Germline V gives CDR1 SEHNR, CDR2 FQNEAQ (reference sequence).

This clonotype was seen many times. The chain uses TRBV3-1 and TRBJ2-1, with no clear D. Germline CDR1 reads LGHDT; CDR2 reads YNNKEL (reference sequence). The CDR3 contains 15 residues. V lost 0 bases, J lost 4 bases, and 10 bases lay in between. The CDR3, as DNA: TGTGCCAGCAGCCAAGATCTGGATCGGTACAATGAGCAGTTCTTC. It is translated as CASSQDLDRYNEQFF.

The gene calls are TRBV10-3 and TRBJ1-1; the match to TRBD1 covers 7 bases. V shed 0 bases, J shed 2 bases, and the junction held 9 bases outside the gene matches. Germline V gives CDR1 ENHRY, CDR2 SYGVKD. CDR3 length: 17 residues. The CDR3 region has the DNA TGTGCCATCAGTGAGTCGAGGGGCACAGGGGAAAACACTGAAGCTTTCTTT. This gives the protein CAISESRGTGENTEAFF.

Many counts were recorded for this clonotype. The chain has TRBV9 and TRBJ2-7, with D perhaps TRBD1 or TRBD2 (6 bases each). Germline V gene lookup returns CDR1 SGDLS and CDR2 YYNGEE. The CDR3 has 15 residues. Trimming removed 4 bases at V and 2 bases at J, with 16 bases between. The CDR3 loop is CASSPEGGIAYEQYF. In nucleotides, the CDR3 is TGTGCCAGCAGCCCAGAGGGGGGAATAGCCTACGAGCAGTACTTC.

This clonotype was counted at least ten times. The rearrangement links TRBV29-1 to TRBJ2-3; maybe TRBD2 (7 bases). V lost 3 bases and J 6 bases, leaving 16 bases between the germline ends. The V gene's germline CDR1 is SQVTM and CDR2 ANQGSEA. This CDR3 has 14 residues. The CDR3 nucleotides read TGCAGCGTTGACGGGGGGCTAGGGCGTGATACGCAGTATTTT. Its protein is CSVDGGLGRDTQYF.

In its sample, this clonotype was seen a few times. The chain is built from TRBV29-1 and TRBJ2-4, with D possibly TRBD1 on 5 matching bases. V lost 6 bases and J lost 0, with 15 bases in between. Germline loops: CDR1 SQVTM, CDR2 ANQGSEA. This CDR3 is 15 amino acids long. The DNA for the CDR3 is TGCAGCGTCATGACAGACGAGTTAGCCAAAAACATTCAGTACTTC. It specifies CSVMTDELAKNIQYF. Drawing the rest from reference TRBV29-1 and TRBJ2-4, the complete variable domain is SAVISQKPSRDICQRGTSLTIQCQVDSQVTMMFWYRQQPGQSLTLIATANQGSEATYESGFVIDKFPISRPNLTFSTLTVSNMSPEDSSIYLCSVMTDELAKNIQYFGAGTRLSVL.